The 24 T cell receptor beta chains given below trace back to one sample, sequenced in a study of cytotoxic CD8 clonotypes in ibrutinib-treated CLL. TCRdb's table, derived via immunoSEQ multiplex PCR, lists solely in-frame clones and lacks some. The sample has 45,000 to 65,000 clones; roughly 85% are singletons. The specimen was PBMCs, collected after 24 months of ibrutinib treatment. These receptors came from a human donor with chronic lymphocytic leukemia.

The chain is built from TRBV7-8 and TRBJ1-2; possible D gene TRBD1, 6 bases. V was trimmed by 1 base and J by 3 bases, leaving 12 bases between them. There are 15 residues in the CDR3. Per germline, CDR1 SGHVS and CDR2 FQNEAQ. The CDR3 DNA reads TGTGCCAGCAGCTTAGATCGGGGGCTGGACTATGGCTACACCTTC. It translates to CASSLDRGLDYGYTF.

The chain couples TRBV5-1 to TRBJ1-1; TRBD1 might be the D (5 bases). V was clipped by 2 bases and J by 12 bases, with 20 bases between them. The CDR3 consists of 14 residues. Germline V gives CDR1 SGHRS, CDR2 YFSETQ. CDR3 sequence (DNA): TGCGCCAGCAGCTTAGAAGCGGGTGTGGGGGAAACTTTCTTT. Its translation is CASSLEAGVGETFF.

The chain employs TRBV19 and TRBJ1-4, with a possible D match to TRBD1 (6 bases). Germline V gene sequence: CDR1 LNHDA, CDR2 SQIVND (reference sequence). Trimming stripped 3 bases from V and 7 bases from J, with 12 bases between. The CDR3 runs to 14 residues. CDR3 in DNA: TGTGCCAGTAGTATCCGGGGGCGAGGTGAAAAACTGTTTTTT. This gives the protein CASSIRGRGEKLFF.

This clone was observed a few times. This chain links TRBV7-2 with TRBJ2-1; D unresolved. The CDR3 has 16 amino acids. V was pared by 0 bases and J by 0 bases, with 9 bases between. The germline CDR1 and CDR2 sequences are SGHTA and FQGNSA. CDR3 DNA sequence: TGTGCCAGCAGCTTAGCGGGTTCCGGCTCCTACAATGAGCAGTTCTTC. Its protein product is CASSLAGSGSYNEQFF.

DNA for the CDR3: TGCGCCAGCAGCCAGACACTAGTTCAAGAGACCCAGTACTTC. Amino acids: CASSQTLVQETQYF. J is TRBJ2-5 and V is TRBV4-1; tentatively, D is TRBD2 (5 bases). Germline V lookup: CDR1 MGHRA, CDR2 YSYEKL. Trimming left V 3 bases short and J 2 bases short, with 10 bases between. The CDR3 length is 14 residues.

V gene TRBV6-6 combines with J gene TRBJ1-1, with 8 bases that match TRBD1. Trimming removed 5 bases from V and 11 bases from J; junction bases left unmatched: 7. This CDR3 has 12 residues. The germline V gene has CDR1 MNHNY and CDR2 SVGAGI (reference sequence). CDR3 nucleotide sequence: TGTGCCAGCAGTCCCCCTCAGGGGGCGGCTTTCTTT. Its protein product is CASSPPQGAAFF.

This sequence joins TRBV4-2 and TRBJ1-5; 7 nucleotides align to TRBD1. The ends lost 3 bases at V and 4 bases at J; junction bases unmatched: 3. The V gene's germline CDR1 is LGHNA and CDR2 YNFKEQ. This CDR3 is built from 14 residues. CDR3 loop: CASSQGTANQPQHF. The CDR3 DNA is TGTGCCAGCAGCCAGGGGACAGCGAATCAGCCCCAGCATTTT.

The chain has TRBV27 and TRBJ1-2; weak D call: TRBD1 (6 bases). Trimming stripped 4 bases from V and 5 bases from J, with 14 bases between. The CDR3 sequence is 14 residues long. Per germline, CDR1 MNHEY and CDR2 SMNVEV (reference sequence). The CDR3 DNA follows: TGTGCCAGCAGTTCGACAGGAGACTATTATGGCTACACCTTC. Its protein product is CASSSTGDYYGYTF.

The V and J genes are TRBV14 and TRBJ1-1; no reliable D call. CDR3 length: 18 amino acids. Trimming took off 4 bases at V and 3 bases at J, with 24 bases between the two ends. Germline values: CDR1 SGHDN, CDR2 FVKESK. The CDR3 here is CASSPDARTALKDTEAFF. The CDR3 DNA is TGTGCCAGCAGCCCAGACGCCCGGACGGCTCTTAAGGACACTGAAGCTTTCTTT.

This chain uses TRBV7-2 with TRBJ2-5; D call uncertain. TRBJ2-7 explains the end of the DNA better; the J call may be wrong. There are 14 residues in the CDR3. CDR1 is SGHTA and CDR2 is FQGNSA in the germline V gene. The CDR3 spells CASSLSRPQGEQYF. The CDR3 DNA reads as TGTGCCAGCAGCTTATCGCGGCCTCAAGGCGAGCAGTACTTC.

This rearrangement joins TRBV28 to TRBJ1-2; TRBD1 is a possible D gene (5 bases). This CDR3 is 14 amino acids long. Germline V gene sequence: CDR1 MDHEN, CDR2 SYDVKM. Between the trimmed V and J ends, which lost 6 bases and 3 bases, there was a span of 14 bases. In DNA form, the CDR3 reads TGTGCCAGCAGGATCGCCGGGACGGACTATGGCTACACCTTC. This translates into CASRIAGTDYGYTF.

The rearrangement uses TRBV13 and TRBJ2-4, with 9 bases matching TRBD1. V shed 4 bases and J 0 bases; nucleotides not matched to a gene: 4. Per the germline V gene, CDR1 is PRHDT and CDR2 is FYEKMQ (reference sequence). The CDR3 is 16 residues long. CDR3 nucleotides: TGTGCCAGCAGCTACAGGGGGCGCCAAGCCAAAAACATTCAGTACTTC. This encodes CASSYRGRQAKNIQYF.

J is TRBJ2-1 and V is TRBV11-3; D is possibly TRBD2 (6 bases). The germline CDR1 and CDR2 sequences are SGHNT and YENEEA. There are 15 residues in the CDR3. The V end lost 1 base, the J end lost 1 base, and 8 bases lay between the germline ends. This CDR3 reads CASSLAGLSYNEQFF. The DNA for the CDR3 is TGTGCCAGCAGCTTAGCGGGACTTTCCTACAATGAGCAGTTCTTC.

The rearrangement uses TRBV2 and TRBJ2-7; D tentatively fits TRBD1 or TRBD2 (5 bases each). The CDR3 sequence is 14 residues long. V was pared by 10 bases and J by 2 bases, with 18 bases between. The germline V gene has CDR1 SNHLY and CDR2 FYNNEI. The CDR3 here is CATHRGTKAYEQYF. CDR3 coding DNA: TGTGCCACCCATCGAGGGACGAAAGCCTACGAGCAGTACTTC. The full variable domain, completed using reference TRBV2 and TRBJ2-7, is EPEVTQTPSHQVTQMGQEVILRCVPISNHLYFYWYRQILGQKVEFLVSFYNNEISEKSEIFDDQFSVERPDGSNFTLKIRSTKLEDSAMYFCATHRGTKAYEQYFGPGTRLTVT.

This rearrangement joins TRBV28 to TRBJ2-1; D unclear. Per the germline V gene, CDR1 is MDHEN and CDR2 is SYDVKM. V was clipped by 6 bases and J by 8 bases, with 11 bases between them. This CDR3 has 12 amino acids. For the CDR3, the DNA is TGTGCCAGCAGCCCGGAGTGGGATGAGCAGTTCTTC. This translates into CASSPEWDEQFF.

The genes are TRBV6-6 and TRBJ2-4; TRBD1 matches 7 bases. Looked up from germline, CDR1 is MNHNY and CDR2 is SVGAGI (reference sequence). J lost 5 bases, V lost 6 bases, and 4 bases had no gene match. CDR3 length: 13 residues. DNA of the CDR3: TGTGCCAGCAGACGACAGGGAGAAAACATTCAGTACTTC. Its translation: CASRRQGENIQYF.

The chain's CDR3 is CASMQSEVAGTGELFF. The CDR3 DNA follows: TGTGCCAGCATGCAGTCCGAGGTAGCGGGAACCGGGGAGCTGTTTTTT. The chain couples TRBV7-8 to TRBJ2-2, with TRBD2 identical over 8 bases. The CDR3 sequence is 16 residues long. CDR1 is SGHVS, CDR2 FQNEAQ, per germline. V trimming: 7 bases; J trimming: 5 bases; junction bases outside the gene matches: 12.

The J gene is TRBJ2-3, the V gene TRBV10-1, with no clear D. Germline V lookup: CDR1 WNHNN, CDR2 SYGVQD (reference sequence). V was trimmed by 6 bases and J by 2 bases, leaving 9 bases between them. This CDR3 has 13 amino acids. The CDR3 sequence: CASSVGITDTQYF. The CDR3 DNA follows: TGCGCCAGCAGCGTAGGAATCACAGATACGCAGTATTTT.

The rearrangement joins TRBV5-1 to TRBJ2-7; D is ambiguous. In germline, CDR1 is SGHRS, CDR2 YFSETQ. The CDR3 runs 13 residues. V was pared by 0 bases and J by 7 bases, with 11 bases between. As DNA, the CDR3 is TGCGCCAGCAGCTTGGATCCGGCAACGGAGCAGTACTTC. Protein sequence: CASSLDPATEQYF.

CDR3 residues: CASKGGTGGYEQYF. CDR3 DNA: TGTGCCAGCAAAGGGGGGACAGGGGGCTACGAGCAGTACTTC. This chain connects TRBV21-1 to TRBJ2-7; whether TRBD1, the table's D call, matches the DNA was not checked. TRBV21-1 counts as a pseudogene. This CDR3 has 14 residues.

The chain is built from TRBV6-4 and TRBJ2-3; perhaps TRBD2 as D (5 bases). The CDR3 length is 17 residues. Trimming pared 2 bases from V and 4 bases from J, leaving 19 bases between. CDR1 and CDR2 from the germline V gene are MRHNA and SNTAGT. The CDR3 DNA sequence: TGTGCCAGCAGTGACCCGCCTTGGGCCAGCGGAGCAGATACGCAGTATTTT. It encodes CASSDPPWASGADTQYF.

The chain employs TRBV6-5 and TRBJ2-1, with D possibly being TRBD2 (5 bases). The ends were cut back, 5 bases at V and 0 bases at J, with 11 bases in the middle. The V gene's germline CDR1 is MNHEY and CDR2 SVGAGI. The CDR3 consists of 15 residues. CDR3 amino acids: CASSPTAGSYNEQFF. The DNA of the CDR3 is TGTGCCAGCAGTCCAACGGCGGGCTCCTACAATGAGCAGTTCTTC.

V is TRBV7-6 and J is TRBJ2-3; D might be TRBD1 or TRBD2, each matching 6 bases. Germline V gene data show CDR1 as SGHVS and CDR2 as FNYEAQ. This CDR3 contains 14 residues. Trimming took off 5 bases at V and 2 bases at J, with 11 bases between the two ends. In nucleotides, the CDR3 is TGTGCCAGCAGCCCGCGGGACAACACAGATACGCAGTATTTT. It specifies CASSPRDNTDTQYF.

The chain is built from TRBV9 and TRBJ2-3; TRBD2 matches at 8 bases. Per germline, CDR1 SGDLS and CDR2 YYNGEE. The trim removed 5 bases at V and 2 bases at J, leaving 7 bases unmatched. The CDR3 sequence is 15 residues long. The CDR3 reads CASSLTSAFTDTQYF. DNA for the CDR3: TGTGCCAGCAGTCTGACTAGCGCCTTCACAGATACGCAGTATTTT.